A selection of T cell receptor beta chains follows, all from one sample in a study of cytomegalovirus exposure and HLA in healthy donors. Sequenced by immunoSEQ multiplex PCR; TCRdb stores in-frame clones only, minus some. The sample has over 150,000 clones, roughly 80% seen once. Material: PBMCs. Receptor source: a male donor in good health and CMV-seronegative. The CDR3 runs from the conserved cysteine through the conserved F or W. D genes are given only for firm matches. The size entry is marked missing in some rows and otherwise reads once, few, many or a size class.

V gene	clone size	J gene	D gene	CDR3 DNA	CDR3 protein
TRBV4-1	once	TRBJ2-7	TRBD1	TGCGCCAGCACCCGCTGGACAGGATCCTACGAGCAGTACTTC	CASTRWTGSYEQYF
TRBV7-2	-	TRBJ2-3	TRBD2	TGTGCCAGCAGCTCCAGACTAGCGGGGGGCACAGATACGCAGTATTTT	CASSSRLAGGTDTQYF
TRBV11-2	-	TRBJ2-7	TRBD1	TGTGCCAGCAGCTCCGGACAGGACCGCGTAAAGCAGTACTTC	CASSSGQDRVKQYF
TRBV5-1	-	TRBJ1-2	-	TGCGCCAGCAGCTTGGACCGGGGGGCCTATGGCTACACCTTC	CASSLDRGAYGYTF
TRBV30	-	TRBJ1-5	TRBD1	TGTGCCTGGAGTCTCGCCGGGACAGACAATCAGCCCCAGCATTTT	CAWSLAGTDNQPQHF
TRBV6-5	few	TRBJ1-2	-	TGTGCCAGCAGGGATCTTGAACGAGGGCTTGGCTACACCTTC	CASRDLERGLGYTF
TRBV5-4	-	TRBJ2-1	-	TGTGCCAGCAGCTTGGAGGGAGGCCCCGGGAAGCAGTTCTTC	CASSLEGGPGKQFF
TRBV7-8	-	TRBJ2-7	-	TGTGCCAGCAGCGACACTAGTAGGGCCTACGAGCAGTACTTC	CASSDTSRAYEQYF
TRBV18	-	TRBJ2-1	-	TGTGCCAGCTCACCCCAGAACACCCGAGGGTACAATGAGCAGTTCTTC	CASSPQNTRGYNEQFF
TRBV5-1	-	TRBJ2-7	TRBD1	TGCGCCAGCAGCTTTAAATGGGACAGGGCGGCTCCCGAGCAGTACTTC	CASSFKWDRAAPEQYF
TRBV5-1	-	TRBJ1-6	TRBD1	TGCGCCAGCAGCTTGGGTTCCGGGACAGGGGGCTATTTAATAAATTCACCCCTCCACTTT	CASSLGSGTGGYLINSPLHF
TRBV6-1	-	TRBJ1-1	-	TGTGCCACGGATAAGGGCGGGAATCTGAACACTGAAGCTTTCTTT	CATDKGGNLNTEAFF
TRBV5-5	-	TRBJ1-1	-	TGTGCCAGCAGCTTGGGTCCCGGGCAGGGAGGGTCTGAAGCTTTCTTT	CASSLGPGQGGSEAFF
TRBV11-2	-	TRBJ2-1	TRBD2	TGTGCCAGCATGGGAGGGACTATCAATGAGCAGTTCTTC	CASMGGTINEQFF
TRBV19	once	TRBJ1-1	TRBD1	TGTGCCAGTTACAGGGGTAAGAACACTGAAGCTTTCTTT	CASYRGKNTEAFF